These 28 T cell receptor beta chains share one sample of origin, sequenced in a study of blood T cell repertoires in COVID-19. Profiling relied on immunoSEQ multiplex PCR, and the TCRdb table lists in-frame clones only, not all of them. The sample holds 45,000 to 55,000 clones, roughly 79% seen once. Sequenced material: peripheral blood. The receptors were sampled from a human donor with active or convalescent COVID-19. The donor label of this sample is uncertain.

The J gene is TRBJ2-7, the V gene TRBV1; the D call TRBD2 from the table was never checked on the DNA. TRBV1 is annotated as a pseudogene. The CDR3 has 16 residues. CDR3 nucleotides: TGCACCAGCAGCCAAGAAGGGATCCTAGCGGGAGGGGAGCAGTACTTC. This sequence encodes CTSSQEGILAGGEQYF.

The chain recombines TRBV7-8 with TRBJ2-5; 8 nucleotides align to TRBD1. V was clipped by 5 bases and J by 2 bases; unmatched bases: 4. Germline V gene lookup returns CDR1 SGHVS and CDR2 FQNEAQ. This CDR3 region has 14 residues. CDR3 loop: CASSRRDRQETQYF. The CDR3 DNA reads TGTGCCAGCAGCCGTCGGGACAGGCAAGAGACCCAGTACTTC. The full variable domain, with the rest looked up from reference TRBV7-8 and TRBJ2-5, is GAGVSQSPRYKVAKRGQDVALRCDPISGHVSLFWYQQALGQGPEFLTYFQNEAQLDKSGLPSDRFFAERPEGSVSTLKIQRTQQEDSAVYLCASSRRDRQETQYFGPGTRLLVL.

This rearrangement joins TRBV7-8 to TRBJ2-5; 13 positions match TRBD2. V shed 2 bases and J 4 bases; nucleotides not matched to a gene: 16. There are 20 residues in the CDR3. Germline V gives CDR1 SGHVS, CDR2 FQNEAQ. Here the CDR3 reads CASSLSRPGLAGPVGETQYF. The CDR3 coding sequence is TGTGCCAGCAGCTTATCACGACCGGGACTAGCGGGACCCGTGGGAGAGACCCAGTACTTC.

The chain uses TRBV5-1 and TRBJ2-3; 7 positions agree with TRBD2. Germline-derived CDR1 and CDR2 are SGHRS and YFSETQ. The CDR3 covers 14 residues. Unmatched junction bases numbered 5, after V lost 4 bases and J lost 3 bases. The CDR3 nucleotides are TGCGCCAGCAGCGACTCTAGCGGTACAGATACGCAGTATTTT. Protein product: CASSDSSGTDTQYF.

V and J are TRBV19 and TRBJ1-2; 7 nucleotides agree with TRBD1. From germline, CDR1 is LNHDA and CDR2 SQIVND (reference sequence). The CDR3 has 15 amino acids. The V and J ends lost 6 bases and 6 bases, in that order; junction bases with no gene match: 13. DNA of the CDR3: TGTGCCAGTAGATCAGGGACAGCGCAAGGCAATGGCTACACCTTC. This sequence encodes CASRSGTAQGNGYTF.

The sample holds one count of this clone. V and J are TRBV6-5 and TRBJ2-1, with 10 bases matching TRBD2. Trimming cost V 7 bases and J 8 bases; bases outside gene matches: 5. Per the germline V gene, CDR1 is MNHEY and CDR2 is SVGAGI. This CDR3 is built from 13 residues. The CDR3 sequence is CASTASGGHEQFF. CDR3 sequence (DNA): TGTGCCAGCACGGCTAGCGGGGGTCATGAGCAGTTCTTC.

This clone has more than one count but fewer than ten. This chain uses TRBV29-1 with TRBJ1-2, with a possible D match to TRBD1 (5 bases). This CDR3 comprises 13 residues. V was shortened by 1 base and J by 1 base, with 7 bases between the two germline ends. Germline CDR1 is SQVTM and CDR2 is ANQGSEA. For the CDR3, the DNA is TGCAGCGTTGAAGCGGGGGATAACTATGGCTACACCTTC. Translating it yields CSVEAGDNYGYTF.

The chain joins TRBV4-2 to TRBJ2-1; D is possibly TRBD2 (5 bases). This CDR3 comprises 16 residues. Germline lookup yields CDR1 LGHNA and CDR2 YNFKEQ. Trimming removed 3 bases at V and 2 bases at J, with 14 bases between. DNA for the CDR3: TGTGCCAGCAGCCAGGTGGGCAGCGGACCCTACAATGAGCAGTTCTTC. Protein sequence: CASSQVGSGPYNEQFF.

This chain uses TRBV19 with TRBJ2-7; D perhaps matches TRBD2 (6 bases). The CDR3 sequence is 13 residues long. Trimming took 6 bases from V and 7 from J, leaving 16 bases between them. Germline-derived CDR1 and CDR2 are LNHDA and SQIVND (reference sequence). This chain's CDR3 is CASRGTALGEQYF. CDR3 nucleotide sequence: TGTGCCAGTAGAGGGACTGCCCTTGGGGAGCAGTACTTC.

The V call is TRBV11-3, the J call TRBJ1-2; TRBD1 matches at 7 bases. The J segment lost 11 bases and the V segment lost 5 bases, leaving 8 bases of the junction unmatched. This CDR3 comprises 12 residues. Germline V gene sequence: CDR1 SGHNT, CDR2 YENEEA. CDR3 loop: CASSIGTVGYTF. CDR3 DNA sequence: TGTGCCAGCAGCATCGGGACAGTCGGGTACACCTTC.

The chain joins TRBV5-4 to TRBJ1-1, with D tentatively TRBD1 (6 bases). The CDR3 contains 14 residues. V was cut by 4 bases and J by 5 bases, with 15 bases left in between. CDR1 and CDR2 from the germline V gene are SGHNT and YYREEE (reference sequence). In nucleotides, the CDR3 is TGTGCCAGCAGCCAAGGGGGTGGATGGACTGAAGCTTTCTTT. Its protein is CASSQGGGWTEAFF.

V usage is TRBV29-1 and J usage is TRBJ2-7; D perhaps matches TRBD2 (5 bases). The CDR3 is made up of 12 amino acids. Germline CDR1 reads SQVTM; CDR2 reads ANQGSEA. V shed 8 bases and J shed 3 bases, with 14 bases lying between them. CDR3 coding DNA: TGCAGCATTAACGACGCGGGCTACGAGCAGTACTTC. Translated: CSINDAGYEQYF.

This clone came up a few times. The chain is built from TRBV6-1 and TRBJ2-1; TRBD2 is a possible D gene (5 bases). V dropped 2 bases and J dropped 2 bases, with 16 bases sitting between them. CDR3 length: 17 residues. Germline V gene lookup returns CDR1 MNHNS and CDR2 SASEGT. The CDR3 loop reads CASSELWGATPYNEQFF. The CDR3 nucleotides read TGTGCCAGCAGTGAACTGTGGGGAGCCACCCCCTACAATGAGCAGTTCTTC.

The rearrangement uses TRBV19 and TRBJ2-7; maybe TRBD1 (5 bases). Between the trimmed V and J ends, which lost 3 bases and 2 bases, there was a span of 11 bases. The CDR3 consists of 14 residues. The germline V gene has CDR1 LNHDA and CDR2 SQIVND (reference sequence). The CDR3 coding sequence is TGTGCCAGTAGTATCAGGGTGGGTGCCTACGAGCAGTACTTC. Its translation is CASSIRVGAYEQYF. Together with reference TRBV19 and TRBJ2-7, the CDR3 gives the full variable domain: DGGITQSPKYLFRKEGQNVTLSCEQNLNHDAMYWYRQDPGQGLRLIYYSQIVNDFQKGDIAEGYSVSREKKESFPLTVTSAQKNPTAFYLCASSIRVGAYEQYFGPGTRLTVT.

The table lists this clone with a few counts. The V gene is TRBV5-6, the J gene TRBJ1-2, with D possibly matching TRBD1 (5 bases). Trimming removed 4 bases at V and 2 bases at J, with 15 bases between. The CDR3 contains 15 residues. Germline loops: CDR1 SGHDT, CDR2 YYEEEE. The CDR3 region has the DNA TGTGCCAGCAGCACTCGGACATACTTAAACTATGGCTACACCTTC. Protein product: CASSTRTYLNYGYTF.

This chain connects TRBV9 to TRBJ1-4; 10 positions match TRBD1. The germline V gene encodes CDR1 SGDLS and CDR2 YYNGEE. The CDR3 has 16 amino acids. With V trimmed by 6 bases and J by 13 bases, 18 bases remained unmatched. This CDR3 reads CASTSGTGAEIGGLFF. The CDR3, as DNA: TGTGCCAGCACCTCTGGGACAGGGGCCGAGATAGGAGGACTGTTTTTT.

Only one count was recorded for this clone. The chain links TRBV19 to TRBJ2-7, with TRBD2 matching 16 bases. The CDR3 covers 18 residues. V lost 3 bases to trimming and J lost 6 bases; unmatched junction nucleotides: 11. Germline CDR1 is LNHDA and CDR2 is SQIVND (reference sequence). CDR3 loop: CASSIPGLAGGPSVEQYF. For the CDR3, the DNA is TGTGCCAGTAGTATCCCGGGACTAGCGGGAGGGCCTTCAGTCGAGCAGTACTTC.

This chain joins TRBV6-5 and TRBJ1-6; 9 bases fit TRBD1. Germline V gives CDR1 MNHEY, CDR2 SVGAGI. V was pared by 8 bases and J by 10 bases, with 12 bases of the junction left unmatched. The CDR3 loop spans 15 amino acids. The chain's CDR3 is CASQARGTGKSPLHF. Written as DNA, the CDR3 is TGTGCCAGCCAGGCCAGGGGGACAGGGAAATCACCCCTCCACTTT.

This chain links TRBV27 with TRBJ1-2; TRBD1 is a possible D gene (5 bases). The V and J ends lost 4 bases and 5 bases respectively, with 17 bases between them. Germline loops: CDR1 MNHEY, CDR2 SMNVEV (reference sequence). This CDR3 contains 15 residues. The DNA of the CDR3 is TGTGCCAGCAGTTCTAGACAGACGAAGTTTTATGGCTACACCTTC. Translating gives CASSSRQTKFYGYTF.

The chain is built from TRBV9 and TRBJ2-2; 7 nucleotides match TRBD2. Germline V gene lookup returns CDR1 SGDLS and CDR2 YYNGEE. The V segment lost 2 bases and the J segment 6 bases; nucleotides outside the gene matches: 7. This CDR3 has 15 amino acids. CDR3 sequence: CASSVGSGFAGELFF. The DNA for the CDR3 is TGTGCCAGCAGCGTTGGTAGCGGGTTTGCCGGGGAGCTGTTTTTT.

In DNA, the CDR3 is TGTGCCATCCAAGGGGGCAGCAATCAGCCCCAGCATTTT. Translated: CAIQGGSNQPQHF. The chain carries TRBV10-3 and TRBJ1-5; 7 nucleotides agree with TRBD1. This CDR3 region has 13 residues. V was pared by 8 bases and J by 1 base, with 2 bases of the junction left unmatched. Germline V gives CDR1 ENHRY, CDR2 SYGVKD.

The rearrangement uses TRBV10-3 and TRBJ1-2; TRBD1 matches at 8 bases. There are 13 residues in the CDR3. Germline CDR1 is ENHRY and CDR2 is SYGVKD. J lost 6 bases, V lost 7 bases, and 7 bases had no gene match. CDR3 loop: CAITNGQGDGYTF. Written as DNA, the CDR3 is TGTGCCATCACTAACGGACAGGGCGATGGCTACACCTTC.

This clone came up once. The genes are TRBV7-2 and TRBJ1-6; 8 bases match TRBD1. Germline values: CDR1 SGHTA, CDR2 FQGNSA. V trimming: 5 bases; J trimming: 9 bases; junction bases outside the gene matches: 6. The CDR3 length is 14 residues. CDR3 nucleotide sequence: TGTGCCAGCAGCACCCGACAGGGGAGTTCACCCCTCCACTTT. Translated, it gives CASSTRQGSSPLHF.

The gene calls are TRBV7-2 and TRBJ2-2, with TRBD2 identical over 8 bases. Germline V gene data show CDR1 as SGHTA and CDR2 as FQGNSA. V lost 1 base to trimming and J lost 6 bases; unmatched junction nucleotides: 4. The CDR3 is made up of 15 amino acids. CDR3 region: CASSLVSGRAGELFF. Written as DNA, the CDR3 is TGTGCCAGCAGCTTAGTATCCGGGAGGGCCGGGGAGCTGTTTTTT.

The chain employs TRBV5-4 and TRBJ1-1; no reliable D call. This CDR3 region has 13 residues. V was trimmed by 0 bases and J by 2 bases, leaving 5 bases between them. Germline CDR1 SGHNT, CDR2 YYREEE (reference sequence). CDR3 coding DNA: TGTGCCAGCAGCTTGGGGGCCAACACTGAAGCTTTCTTT. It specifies CASSLGANTEAFF.

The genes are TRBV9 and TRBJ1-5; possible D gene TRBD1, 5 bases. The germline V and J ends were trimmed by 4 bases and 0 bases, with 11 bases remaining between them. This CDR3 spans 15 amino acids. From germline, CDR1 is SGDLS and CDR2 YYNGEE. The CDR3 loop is CASSLDRDSNQPQHF. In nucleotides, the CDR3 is TGTGCCAGCAGCCTTGACAGAGATAGCAATCAGCCCCAGCATTTT.

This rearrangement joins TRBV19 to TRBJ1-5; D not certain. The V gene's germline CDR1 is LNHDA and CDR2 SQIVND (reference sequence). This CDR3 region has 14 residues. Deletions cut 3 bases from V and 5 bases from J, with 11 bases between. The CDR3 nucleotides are TGTGCCAGTAGTATCTTGGACTTATATCAGCCCCAGCATTTT. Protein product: CASSILDLYQPQHF.

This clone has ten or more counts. The CDR3 DNA is TGTGCCAGCAACCCGACAGGCAACTATGGCTACACCTTC. Residues: CASNPTGNYGYTF. The chain employs TRBV6-2 or TRBV6-3 and TRBJ1-2; TRBD1 is a possible D gene (6 bases). The CDR3 has 13 residues. V lost 7 bases, J lost 2 bases, and 11 bases lay in between. Germline V lookup: CDR1 MNHEY, CDR2 SVGEGT.